The clone carrying this TCR beta chain was detected many times. Its target is unknown. TCR beta CDR3 regions were amplified from RNA transcripts. First-round RT-PCR targeting the TCR CDR3 was performed with the HTBI primer set. From the multiplex PCR reads, TCRdb called clonotypes with MiXCR, one entry per CDR3 protein. The repertoire has around 200,000 distinct CDR3 sequences, about 17% of them found once; the top ten carry 35% to 50%. This specimen belongs to a study of T cells in Graves' hyperthyroidism and ophthalmopathy. Overall study context: Once the initial diagnosis was made, peripheral blood was obtained before any treatment.

Study results and limitations: Researchers found most expanded thyroid clonotypes above 0.001 in blood as well.

Trimming removed 2 bases from V and 2 bases from J, with 22 bases in between. Germline CDR1 is DFQATT and CDR2 is SNEGSKA (reference sequence). The CDR3 runs to 17 residues. Clinical symptoms, serum thyroxine and TRAb, thyroid ultrasound and orbital computed tomography were used for the diagnoses. This TCR was recovered from a man in his forties or fifties with Graves' hyperthyroidism. Sequencing used blood. This rearrangement joins TRBV20-1 to TRBJ2-7; tentative D call: TRBD1 (5 bases). For the CDR3, the DNA is TGCAGTGCTAGAAACCCCCTAGGGCAGGGAACGGCCTACGAGCAGTACTTC. It yields the protein CSARNPLGQGTAYEQYF.